This TCR beta chain was observed in a study of blood T cell repertoires in COVID-19. Germline V gene sequence: CDR1 SNHLY, CDR2 FYNNEI. Trimming removed 4 bases at V and 0 bases at J, with 13 bases between. The length of the CDR3 is 15 residues. Sequencing was performed with immunoSEQ multiplex PCR; in TCRdb, only in-frame clones are kept and a portion is missing. The sample holds 95,000 to 150,000 clones, approximately 85% seen once. The sample taken for sequencing was peripheral blood. The clonotype originates from a woman over 75 with COVID-19, enrolled during active disease. V and J are TRBV2 and TRBJ2-7; weak D call: TRBD1 (6 bases). The CDR3 protein is CASSVVGRGSYEQYF. CDR3 DNA sequence: TGTGCCAGCAGTGTTGTCGGCAGGGGCTCCTACGAGCAGTACTTC.